This T cell receptor beta chain was identified in a study of response to subunit inactivated influenza vaccine. This CDR3 has 14 amino acids. Trimming cost V 2 bases and J 5 bases; bases outside gene matches: 7. Germline loops: CDR1 DFQATT, CDR2 SNEGSKA (reference sequence). MiXCR, run by TCRdb on the RT-PCR reads, gives a single entry per CDR3 protein. Of about 540,000 distinct CDR3 sequences listed, roughly 25% are singletons. This clonotype was counted between two and nine times. In addition, the sample was reused for a study of T cells expressing NK-cell markers. That source notes: UMIs accompanied the 5'RACE template switching by which TCR beta cDNA was made.

This receptor was obtained from a man in his fifties who received an inactivated influenza vaccine. This specimen was CD4+ T cells sorted from PBMCs, taken 12 days after vaccination. The rearrangement joins TRBV20-1 to TRBJ2-7, with TRBD1 matching over 9 bases. The CDR3 bases are TGCAGTGCTAGATGGGGACAGGGTGAGAACGAGCAGTACTTC. Amino acid sequence: CSARWGQGENEQYF.